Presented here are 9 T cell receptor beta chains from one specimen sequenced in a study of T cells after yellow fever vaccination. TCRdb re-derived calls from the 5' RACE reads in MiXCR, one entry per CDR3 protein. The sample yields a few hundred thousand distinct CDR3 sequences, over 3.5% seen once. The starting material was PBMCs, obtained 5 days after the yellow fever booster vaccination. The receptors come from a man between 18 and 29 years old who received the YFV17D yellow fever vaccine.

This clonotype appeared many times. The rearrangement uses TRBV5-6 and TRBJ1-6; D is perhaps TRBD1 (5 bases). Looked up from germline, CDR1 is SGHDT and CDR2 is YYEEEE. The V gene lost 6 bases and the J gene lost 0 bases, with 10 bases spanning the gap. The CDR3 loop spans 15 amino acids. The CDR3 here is CASTSGSSYNSPLHF. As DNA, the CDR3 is TGTGCCAGCACCTCAGGGAGCTCCTATAATTCACCCCTCCACTTT.

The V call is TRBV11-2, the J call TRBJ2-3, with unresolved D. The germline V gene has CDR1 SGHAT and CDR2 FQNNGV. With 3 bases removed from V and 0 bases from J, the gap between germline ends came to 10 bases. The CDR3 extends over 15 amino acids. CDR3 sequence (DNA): TGTGCCAGCAGCTTTTTGGGTCCTAGCACAGATACGCAGTATTTT. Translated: CASSFLGPSTDTQYF.

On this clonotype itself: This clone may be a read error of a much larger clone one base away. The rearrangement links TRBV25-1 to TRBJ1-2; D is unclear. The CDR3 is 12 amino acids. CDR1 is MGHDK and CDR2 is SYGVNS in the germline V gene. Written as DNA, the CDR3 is TGTGCCAGCAGACAGACCAACTATGGCTACAACTTC. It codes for CASRQTNYGYNF.

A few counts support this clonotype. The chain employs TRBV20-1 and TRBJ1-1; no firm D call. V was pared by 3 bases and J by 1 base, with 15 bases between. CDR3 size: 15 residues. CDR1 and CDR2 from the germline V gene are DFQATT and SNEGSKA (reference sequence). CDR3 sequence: CSASGRAAGNTEAFF. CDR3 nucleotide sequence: TGCAGTGCTAGCGGTCGGGCAGCGGGGAACACTGAAGCTTTCTTT.

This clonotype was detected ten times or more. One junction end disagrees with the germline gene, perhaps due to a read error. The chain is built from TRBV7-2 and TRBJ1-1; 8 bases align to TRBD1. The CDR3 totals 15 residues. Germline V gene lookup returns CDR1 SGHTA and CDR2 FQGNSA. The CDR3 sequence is CASSLGDRRNTEAFF. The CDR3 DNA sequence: TGCGCCAGCAGCCTGGGGGACAGGAGGAACACTGAAGCTTTCTTT.

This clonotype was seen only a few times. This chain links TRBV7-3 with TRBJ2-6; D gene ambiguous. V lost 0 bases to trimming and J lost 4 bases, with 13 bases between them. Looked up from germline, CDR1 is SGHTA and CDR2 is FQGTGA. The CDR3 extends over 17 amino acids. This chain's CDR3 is CASSLTSSFIGANVLTF. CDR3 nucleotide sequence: TGTGCCAGCAGCTTAACTTCGAGTTTTATCGGGGCCAACGTCCTGACTTTC.

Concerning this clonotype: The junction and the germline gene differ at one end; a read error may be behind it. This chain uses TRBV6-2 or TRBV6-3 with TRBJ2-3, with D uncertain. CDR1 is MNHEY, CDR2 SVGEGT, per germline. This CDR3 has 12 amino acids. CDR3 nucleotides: TGTGCCTGCAGCGACTTAGCAGATACGCAGTATTTT. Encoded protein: CACSDLADTQYF.

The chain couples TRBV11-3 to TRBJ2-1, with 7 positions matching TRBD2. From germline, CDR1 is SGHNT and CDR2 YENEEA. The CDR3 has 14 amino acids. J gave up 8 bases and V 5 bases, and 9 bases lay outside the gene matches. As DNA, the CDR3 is TGTGCCAGCAGCCCCGGGGGACTAAGCTATGAGCAGTTCTTC. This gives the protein CASSPGGLSYEQFF.

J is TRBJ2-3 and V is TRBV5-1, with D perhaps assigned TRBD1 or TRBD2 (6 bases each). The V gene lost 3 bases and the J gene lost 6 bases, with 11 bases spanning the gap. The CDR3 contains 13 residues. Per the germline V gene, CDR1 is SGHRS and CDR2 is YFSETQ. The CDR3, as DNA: TGCGCCAGCAGCTCTGGGGGGCTGGATACGCAGTATTTT. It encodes CASSSGGLDTQYF.